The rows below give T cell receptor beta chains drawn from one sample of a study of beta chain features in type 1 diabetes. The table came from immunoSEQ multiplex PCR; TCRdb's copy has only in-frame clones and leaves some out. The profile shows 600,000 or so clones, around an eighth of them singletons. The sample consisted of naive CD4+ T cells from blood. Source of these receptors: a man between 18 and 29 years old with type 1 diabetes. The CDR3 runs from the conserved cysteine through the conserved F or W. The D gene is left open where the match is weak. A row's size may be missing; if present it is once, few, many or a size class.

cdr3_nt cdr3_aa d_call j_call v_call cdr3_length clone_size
TGTGCCAGCAGAAACAGGGTTAACTATGGCTACACCTTC CASRNRVNYGYTF NA TRBJ1-2 TRBV2 13 NA
TGCGCCAGCAGCACCCAGTTGGGCCAGGAGACCCAGTACTTC CASSTQLGQETQYF NA TRBJ2-5 TRBV5-1 14 NA
TGCGCCAGCAGCCATGTCGGGGATACGCAGTATTTT CASSHVGDTQYF NA TRBJ2-3 TRBV4-1 12 few
TGTGCCAGCAGCCAAGTTGCAGGAACTGGTGGAAACACCATATATTTT CASSQVAGTGGNTIYF NA TRBJ1-3 TRBV4-2 16 NA
TGTGTAACGGGGGATCAGCCCCAGCATTTT CVTGDQPQHF NA TRBJ1-5 TRBV21-1 10 NA
TGTGCCAGCAGCGTAGATACGGGACTTAACACCGGGGAGCTGTTTTTT CASSVDTGLNTGELFF NA TRBJ2-2 TRBV9 16 few
TGTGCCAGCTCACCACCCAGCCGGCGAAATGAGCAGTTCTTC CASSPPSRRNEQFF NA TRBJ2-1 TRBV18 14 few
TGTGCCAGCTCTCTACAGGGGGAGGATCAGCCCCAGCATTTT CASSLQGEDQPQHF TRBD1 TRBJ1-5 TRBV18 14 few
TGTGCCAGCAGCCCCCAACAACTAGCGGGGGTAACCTACGAGCAGTACTTC CASSPQQLAGVTYEQYF TRBD2 TRBJ2-7 TRBV7-6 17 few
TGTGCCAGCCGAACTAGCGGGAGGTCGGTAGATACGCAGTATTTT CASRTSGRSVDTQYF TRBD2 TRBJ2-3 TRBV6-5 15 NA
TGTGCCAGCAGCGTTACAGGGGCTAGCACTGAAGCTTTCTTT CASSVTGASTEAFF TRBD1 TRBJ1-1 TRBV9 14 NA
TGCGCCAGCAGCCCAACGGGAGCCACCGGGGAGCTGTTTTTT CASSPTGATGELFF NA TRBJ2-2 TRBV5-1 14 few
TGTGCCAGCAGCGTTGACGTAGCAACTAATGAAAAACTGTTTTTT CASSVDVATNEKLFF NA TRBJ1-4 TRBV9 15 NA
TGTGCCAGCAGCTTTACTCGGACAGCCACAGATACGCAGTATTTT CASSFTRTATDTQYF NA TRBJ2-3 TRBV7-2 15 NA
TGTGCCAGCAGCCCCTACGACTCAGATACGCAGTATTTT CASSPYDSDTQYF NA TRBJ2-3 TRBV2 13 NA
TGTGCCAGCAGCTCCGGGACAGGGCCTTGGAATGAGCAGTTCTTC CASSSGTGPWNEQFF TRBD1 TRBJ2-1 TRBV7-9 15 few
TGTGCCAGCAGCCTCGCGGCGCAGGGTTATGGCTACACCTTC CASSLAAQGYGYTF NA TRBJ1-2 TRBV7-2 14 NA
TGCGCCAGCAGCTGGCTAGCGGGAGGGGGTGATGAGCAGTTCTTC CASSWLAGGGDEQFF TRBD2 TRBJ2-1 TRBV5-1 15 few
TGTGCCAGACGCACAGATACGCAGTATTTT CARRTDTQYF NA TRBJ2-3 TRBV2 10 NA
TGTGCCTGGAGCGGGACTGGGAATCAGCCCCAGCATTTT CAWSGTGNQPQHF NA TRBJ1-5 TRBV30 13 NA
TGTGCCTGGAGTCTGGCGGGAGGCACAGATACGCAGTATTTT CAWSLAGGTDTQYF TRBD2 TRBJ2-3 TRBV30 14 few
TGTGCCATCAAGGGGGCCGGGTGGAACACTGAAGCTTTCTTT CAIKGAGWNTEAFF TRBD1 TRBJ1-1 TRBV10-3 14 few
TGCAGCGTGGACCAGGGGGCTGGAGAAAAACTGTTTTTT CSVDQGAGEKLFF TRBD1 TRBJ1-4 TRBV29-1 13 NA
TGTGCCACTCGTTCGAGGGGCCTTTCGGGGTACGAGCAGTACTTC CATRSRGLSGYEQYF NA TRBJ2-7 TRBV7-2 15 few
TGTGCCAGCTCACCACGGGCTAAGCGATCGAACACCGGGGAGCTGTTTTTT CASSPRAKRSNTGELFF NA TRBJ2-2 TRBV18 17 NA
TGTGCCACCAGCAGAGATCTAGGGGGGCGCACCTATGGCTACACCTTC CATSRDLGGRTYGYTF NA TRBJ1-2 TRBV15 16 few
TGTGCCAGCAGCGTGTCCTTGGGGAACTATGGCTACACCTTC CASSVSLGNYGYTF NA TRBJ1-2 TRBV11-2 14 NA
TGCGCCAGCCGGAAGGCAGGGGGACCCTCTGGGGCCAACGTCCTGACTTTC CASRKAGGPSGANVLTF TRBD1 TRBJ2-6 TRBV5-1 17 NA
TGTGCCATCAGTCCCGACGGGAGGGAGACCCAGTACTTC CAISPDGRETQYF TRBD2 TRBJ2-5 TRBV10-3 13 few
TGCAGTGCCGTGAAGAGTGAGGCTTTCTTT CSAVKSEAFF NA TRBJ1-1 TRBV20-1 10 NA
TGTGCCAGCAGGGACCTTCTTTTGGAAAATGAGCAGTTCTTC CASRDLLLENEQFF NA TRBJ2-1 TRBV2 14 NA
TGTGCCAGCAGCTTACGACCGGAGATTAGGTACAATGAGCAGTTCTTC CASSLRPEIRYNEQFF NA TRBJ2-1 TRBV11-2 16 NA
TGCGCCAGCAGCCAAGTCACAGGGGCCCCGAGGGGGACCCAGTACTTC CASSQVTGAPRGTQYF TRBD1 TRBJ2-5 TRBV4-3 16 NA
TGTGCCAGCAGCCAAGCCCAACAGTGGTGGGAGACCCAGTACTTC CASSQAQQWWETQYF NA TRBJ2-5 TRBV14 15 NA
TGTGCCAGCAGTAAGCGGGGGGGTGGACATGAGCAGTTCTTC CASSKRGGGHEQFF TRBD2 TRBJ2-1 TRBV19 14 NA
TGTGCCATCAGTGAGTCGGGATACGAGCAGTACTTC CAISESGYEQYF NA TRBJ2-7 TRBV10-3 12 few
TGTGCCAGCAGTGCCCCGGGACAGGGGGGGGAGACCCAGTACTTC CASSAPGQGGETQYF TRBD1 TRBJ2-5 TRBV28 15 NA
TGCAGTGTGTTTGGGTCTGAAAAACTGTTTTTT CSVFGSEKLFF NA TRBJ1-4 TRBV20-1 11 few
TGTGCCAGCGGTAGGATCAGGGGTCTTGAAGCTTTCTTT CASGRIRGLEAFF NA TRBJ1-1 TRBV27 13 few
TGTGCCAGCAGCCCGGGACGGCGTACCTCCTACGAGCAGTACTTC CASSPGRRTSYEQYF NA TRBJ2-7 TRBV7-2 15 NA
TGCGCCAGCAGCCAGGGATCCGGGACCCAGCAGTACTTC CASSQGSGTQQYF NA TRBJ2-7 TRBV4-3 13 NA
TGTGCCAGTCAATCAGGGGTCAATGAAAAACTGTTTTTT CASQSGVNEKLFF NA TRBJ1-4 TRBV7-9 13 NA
TGTGCCATCAGTGAGTCGACAGGCACCTACGAGCAGTGCTTC CAISESTGTYEQCF NA TRBJ2-7 TRBV10-3 14 NA
TGCAGTGCTACAGACAACTACGAGCAGTACTTC CSATDNYEQYF NA TRBJ2-7 TRBV20-1 11 NA
TGTGCCAGCAGCCCGGGACTAGCGGGAGTCGATGAGCAGTTCTTC CASSPGLAGVDEQFF TRBD2 TRBJ2-1 TRBV28 15 few
TGTGCCAGCAGCTTAAACAGGGGCTGGAGCGAGCAGTACTTC CASSLNRGWSEQYF TRBD1 TRBJ2-7 TRBV7-2 14 few
TGTGCCAGCACCCGGGACAGGGGTATGTCGGGGGCCAACGTCCTGACTTTC CASTRDRGMSGANVLTF TRBD1 TRBJ2-6 TRBV9 17 few
TGTGCCAGCAGCCAGCAGGGTGTCGGGTCCTTAGAGCAGTACTTC CASSQQGVGSLEQYF NA TRBJ2-7 TRBV7-2 15 few
TGTGCCTCACGGCGGGGAGGAGAGACCCAGTACTTC CASRRGGETQYF NA TRBJ2-5 TRBV2 12 NA
TGTGCCAGCAGCCCACTTCGGCGAGACACTGAAGCTTTCTTT CASSPLRRDTEAFF NA TRBJ1-1 TRBV6-6 14 NA
TGCAGCGTTGGTACCCGAATTGGGACTGACACAGATACGCAGTATTTT CSVGTRIGTDTDTQYF NA TRBJ2-3 TRBV29-1 16 NA
TGTGCCAGCAGCTTAGCCCCCGTAGCGGGAGCCCCCAATGAGCAGTTCTTC CASSLAPVAGAPNEQFF TRBD2 TRBJ2-1 TRBV7-9 17 few
TGTGCCAGCAGGGACAGGGGCTACGAGCAGTACTTC CASRDRGYEQYF TRBD1 TRBJ2-7 TRBV2 12 NA